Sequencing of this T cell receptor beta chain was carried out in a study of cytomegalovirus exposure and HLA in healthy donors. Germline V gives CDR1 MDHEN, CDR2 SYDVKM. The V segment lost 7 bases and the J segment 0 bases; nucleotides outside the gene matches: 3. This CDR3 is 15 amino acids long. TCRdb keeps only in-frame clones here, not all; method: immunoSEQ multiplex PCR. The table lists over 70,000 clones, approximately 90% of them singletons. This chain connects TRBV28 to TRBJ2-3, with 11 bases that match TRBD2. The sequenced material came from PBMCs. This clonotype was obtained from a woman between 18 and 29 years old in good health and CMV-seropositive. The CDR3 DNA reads TGTGCCAGCATTAGCGGGAGGGAAAGCACAGATACGCAGTATTTT. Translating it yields CASISGRESTDTQYF. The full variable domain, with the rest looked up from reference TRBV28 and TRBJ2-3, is DVKVTQSSRYLVKRTGEKVFLECVQDMDHENMFWYRQDPGLGLRLIYFSYDVKMKEKGDIPEGYSVSREKKERFSLILESASTNQTSMYLCASISGRESTDTQYFGPGTRLTVL.